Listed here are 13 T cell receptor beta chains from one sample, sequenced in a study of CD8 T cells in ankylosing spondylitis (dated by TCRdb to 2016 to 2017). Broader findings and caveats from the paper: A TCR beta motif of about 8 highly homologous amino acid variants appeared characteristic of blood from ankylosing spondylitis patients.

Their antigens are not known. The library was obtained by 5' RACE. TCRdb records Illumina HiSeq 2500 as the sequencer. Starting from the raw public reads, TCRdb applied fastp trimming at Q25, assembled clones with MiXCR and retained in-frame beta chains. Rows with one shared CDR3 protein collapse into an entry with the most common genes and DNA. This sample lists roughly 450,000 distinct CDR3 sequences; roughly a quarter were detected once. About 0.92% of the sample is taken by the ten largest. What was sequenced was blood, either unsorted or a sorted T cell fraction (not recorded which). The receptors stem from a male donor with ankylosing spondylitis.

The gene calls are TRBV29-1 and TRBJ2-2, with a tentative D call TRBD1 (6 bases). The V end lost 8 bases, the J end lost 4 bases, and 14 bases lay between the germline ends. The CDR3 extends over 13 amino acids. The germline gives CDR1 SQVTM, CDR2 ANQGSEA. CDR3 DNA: TGCAGCTCCGACAGGACCGGCACCGGGGAGCTGTTTTTT. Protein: CSSDRTGTGELFF.

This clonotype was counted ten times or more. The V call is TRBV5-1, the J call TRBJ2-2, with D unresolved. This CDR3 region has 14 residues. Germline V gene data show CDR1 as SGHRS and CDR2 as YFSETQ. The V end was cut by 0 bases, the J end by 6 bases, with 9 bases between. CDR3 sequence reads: CASSLEAAAGELFF. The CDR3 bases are TGCGCCAGCAGCTTGGAGGCAGCCGCCGGGGAGCTGTTTTTT.

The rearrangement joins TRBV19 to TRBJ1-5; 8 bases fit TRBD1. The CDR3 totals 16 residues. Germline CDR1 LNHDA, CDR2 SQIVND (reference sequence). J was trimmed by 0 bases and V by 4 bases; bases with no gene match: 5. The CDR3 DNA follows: TGTGCCAGTAGTACAAGGACAGGGACTAGCAATCAGCCCCAGCATTTT. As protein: CASSTRTGTSNQPQHF.

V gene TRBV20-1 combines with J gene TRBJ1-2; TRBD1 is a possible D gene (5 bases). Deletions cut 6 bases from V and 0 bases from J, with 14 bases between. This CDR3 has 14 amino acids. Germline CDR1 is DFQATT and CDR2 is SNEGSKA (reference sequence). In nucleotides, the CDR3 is TGCAGTGCAGATGACAGATATGCTAACTATGGCTACACCTTC. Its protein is CSADDRYANYGYTF.

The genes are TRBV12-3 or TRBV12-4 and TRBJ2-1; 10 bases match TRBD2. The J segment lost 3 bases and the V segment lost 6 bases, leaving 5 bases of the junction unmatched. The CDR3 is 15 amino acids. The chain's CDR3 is CASSRTSGVYNEQFF. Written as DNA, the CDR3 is TGTGCCAGCAGCCGGACTAGCGGAGTCTACAATGAGCAGTTCTTC.

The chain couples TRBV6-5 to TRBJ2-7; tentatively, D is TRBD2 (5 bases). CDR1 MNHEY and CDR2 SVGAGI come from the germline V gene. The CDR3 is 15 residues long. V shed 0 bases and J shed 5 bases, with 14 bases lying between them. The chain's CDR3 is CASSYSALMRDEQYV. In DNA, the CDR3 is TGTGCCAGCAGTTACTCGGCTCTGATGAGGGACGAGCAGTACGTC.

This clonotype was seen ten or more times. The CDR3 bases are TGCGCCAGCAGCTTGAGCAGTTCGTGGGGCTACACCTTC. Translating it yields CASSLSSSWGYTF. The V gene is TRBV5-1, the J gene TRBJ1-2; no firm D call. The CDR3 contains 13 residues. V lost 1 base, J lost 8 bases, and 12 bases lay in between. CDR1 is SGHRS, CDR2 YFSETQ, per germline.

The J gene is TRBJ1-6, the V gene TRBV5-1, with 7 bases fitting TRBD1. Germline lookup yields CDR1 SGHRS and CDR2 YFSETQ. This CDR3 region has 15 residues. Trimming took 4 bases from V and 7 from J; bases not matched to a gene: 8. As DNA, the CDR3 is TGCGCCAGCAGCATCGACAGGGCGGGCAATTCACCCCTCCACTTT. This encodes CASSIDRAGNSPLHF.

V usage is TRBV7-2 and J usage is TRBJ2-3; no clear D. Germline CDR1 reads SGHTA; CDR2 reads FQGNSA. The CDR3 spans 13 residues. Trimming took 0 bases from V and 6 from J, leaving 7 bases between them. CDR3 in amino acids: CASSLAPRDTQYF. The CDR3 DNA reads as TGTGCCAGCAGCTTAGCTCCTCGCGATACGCAGTATTTT.

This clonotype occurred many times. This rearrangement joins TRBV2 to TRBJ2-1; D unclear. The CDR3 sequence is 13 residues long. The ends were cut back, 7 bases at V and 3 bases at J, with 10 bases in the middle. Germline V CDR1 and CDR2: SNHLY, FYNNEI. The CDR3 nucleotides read TGTGCCAGCAAGCGCTCGTACTACAATGAGCAGTTCTTC. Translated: CASKRSYYNEQFF.

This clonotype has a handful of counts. This CDR3 is CASSSGIYSGANVLTF. CDR3 in DNA: TGCGCCAGCAGTAGTGGCATATACTCTGGGGCCAACGTCCTGACTTTC. The J gene is TRBJ2-6, the V gene TRBV5-1, with D hard to call. CDR3 length: 16 residues. In germline, CDR1 is SGHRS, CDR2 YFSETQ. V shed 5 bases and J shed 0 bases, with 12 bases lying between them.

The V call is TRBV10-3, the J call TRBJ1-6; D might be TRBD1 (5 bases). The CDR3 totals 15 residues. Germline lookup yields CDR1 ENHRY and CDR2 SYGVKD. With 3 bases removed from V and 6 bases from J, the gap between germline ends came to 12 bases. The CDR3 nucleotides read TGTGCCATCAGTGACTCTGGGGACCGTAATTCACCCCTCCACTTT. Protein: CAISDSGDRNSPLHF.

The CDR3 coding sequence is TGCAGTGCTAGAGGGACAGGACAACAGCCCCAGCATTTT. It is translated as CSARGTGQQPQHF. The chain carries TRBV20-1 and TRBJ1-5; 7 bases agree with TRBD1. CDR1 and CDR2 (germline): DFQATT, SNEGSKA (reference sequence). The CDR3 is made up of 13 amino acids. V dropped 1 base and J dropped 7; count of bases not matched to a gene: 4.